The 8 T cell receptor beta chains reported below all come from one sample, sequenced in a study of blood T cell repertoires in COVID-19 (dated by TCRdb to the early 2020s). Libraries were prepared through the immunoSEQ multiplex PCR assay. TCRdb's version of the immuneACCESS table is confined to in-frame rearrangements and falls short of the full clone set. An unresolved V gene accounts for under half of the shortfall where checked; the remainder is of unknown origin. Here the sample has over 200,000 clones; 80% to 85% occur a single time. Jointly, the top ten make up 4% to 5.5% of the sample. Material: peripheral blood. These receptors all stem from a man aged 50 to 59 with active or convalescent COVID-19.

The CDR3, as DNA: TGTGCCAGCAGCTTTGACAGGGATTTGTTCACCGGGGAGCTGTTTTTT. Translation gives CASSFDRDLFTGELFF. The V and J genes are TRBV5-6 and TRBJ2-2, with TRBD1 identical over 7 bases. From germline, CDR1 is SGHDT and CDR2 YYEEEE. V dropped 2 bases and J dropped 4; count of bases not matched to a gene: 8. The CDR3 extends over 16 amino acids.

The V gene is TRBV3-1 (or the pseudogene TRBV3-2), the J gene TRBJ1-2; D possibly corresponds to TRBD1 (6 bases). Germline assignment: CDR1 LGHDT and CDR2 YNNKEL (reference sequence). This CDR3 is 15 amino acids long. V lost 0 bases to trimming and J lost 7 bases, with 15 bases between them. For the CDR3, the DNA is TGTGCCAGCAGCCAAGATCGAGTAGGGGGAGCTGGCTACACCTTC. Protein: CASSQDRVGGAGYTF.

This clone was found a few times. V usage is TRBV7-9 and J usage is TRBJ2-1, with D possibly matching TRBD2 (6 bases). Germline V CDR1 and CDR2: SEHNR, FQNEAQ (reference sequence). This CDR3 region has 15 residues. Trimming pared 3 bases from V and 1 base from J, leaving 10 bases between. The CDR3 protein is CASSFVSGSYNEQFF. CDR3 DNA: TGTGCCAGCAGCTTCGTTAGCGGTTCCTACAATGAGCAGTTCTTC.

V and J are TRBV7-2 and TRBJ1-5; D remains unclear. The CDR3 loop spans 16 amino acids. The V end lost 1 base, the J end lost 0 bases, and 10 bases lay between the germline ends. The germline V gene encodes CDR1 SGHTA and CDR2 FQGNSA. The CDR3, as DNA: TGTGCCAGCAGCTTAGGTATCCCGTATAGCAATCAGCCCCAGCATTTT. Protein sequence: CASSLGIPYSNQPQHF.

The rearrangement uses TRBV6-6 and TRBJ1-6, with 9 positions matching TRBD1. The CDR3 totals 16 residues. CDR1 MNHNY and CDR2 SVGAGI come from the germline V gene (reference sequence). V shed 7 bases, J shed 7 bases, and the junction held 11 bases outside the gene matches. CDR3 amino acids: CASTGGDRARNSPLHF. The CDR3 coding sequence is TGTGCCAGCACCGGAGGGGACAGGGCCAGAAATTCACCCCTCCACTTT.

The genes are TRBV7-2 and TRBJ2-1; 11 bases are shared with TRBD2. This CDR3 contains 17 residues. Germline-derived CDR1 and CDR2 are SGHTA and FQGNSA. The V and J ends lost 4 bases and 4 bases, in that order; junction bases with no gene match: 9. The DNA for the CDR3 is TGTGCCAGCAGCTCCAGGGGTACTAGCGGGGGTTACAATGAGCAGTTCTTC. Its protein product is CASSSRGTSGGYNEQFF.

The chain combines TRBV2 with TRBJ1-4, with 10 bases fitting TRBD1. Trimming cost V 6 bases and J 8 bases; bases outside gene matches: 6. This CDR3 spans 14 amino acids. Germline CDR1 is SNHLY and CDR2 is FYNNEI. CDR3 region: CASSQTGGGEKLFF. The CDR3, as DNA: TGTGCCAGCAGCCAGACAGGGGGCGGGGAAAAACTGTTTTTT. Drawing the rest from reference TRBV2 and TRBJ1-4, the complete variable domain is EPEVTQTPSHQVTQMGQEVILRCVPISNHLYFYWYRQILGQKVEFLVSFYNNEISEKSEIFDDQFSVERPDGSNFTLKIRSTKLEDSAMYFCASSQTGGGEKLFFGSGTQLSVL.

The rearrangement joins TRBV7-2 to TRBJ1-5; D might be TRBD1 (5 bases). The germline V and J ends were trimmed by 3 bases and 5 bases, with 8 bases remaining between them. Germline-derived CDR1 and CDR2 are SGHTA and FQGNSA. This CDR3 region has 13 residues. CDR3 sequence: CASSLGGDQPQHF. CDR3 coding DNA: TGTGCCAGCAGCTTGGGAGGGGATCAGCCCCAGCATTTT. Variable domain in full (rest from reference TRBV7-2 and TRBJ1-5): GAGVSQSPSNKVTEKGKDVELRCDPISGHTALYWYRQSLGQGLEFLIYFQGNSAPDKSGLPSDRFSAERTGGSVSTLTIQRTQQEDSAVYLCASSLGGDQPQHFGDGTRLSIL.